These 12 T cell receptor beta chains were all obtained from the same sample, sequenced in a study of shared clonotypes between healthy human individuals. The assay was immunoSEQ multiplex PCR, and TCRdb's table has in-frame clones only and misses some. The sample carries about 380,000 clones, roughly 96% recorded once. Sequencing input: memory CD8+ T cells sorted from blood. Specified subset: CD45RO+ cells pooled with CCR7-negative TemRA cells. These receptors were collected from a man aged 25 to 45 in good health.

The chain uses TRBV2 and TRBJ2-4; either TRBD1 or TRBD2 may fit D (5 bases each). Trimming removed 7 bases from V and 13 bases from J, with 11 bases in between. The CDR3 extends over 10 amino acids. Germline CDR1 reads SNHLY; CDR2 reads FYNNEI. CDR3 nucleotides: TGTGCCAGCACTGGGGGTACCCAGTACTTC. Its translation: CASTGGTQYF.

The gene calls are TRBV5-6 and TRBJ2-3; tentatively, D is TRBD2 (5 bases). Looked up from germline, CDR1 is SGHDT and CDR2 is YYEEEE. V gave up 2 bases and J gave up 1 base, with 5 bases separating them. This CDR3 has 13 amino acids. For the CDR3, the DNA is TGTGCCAGCAGCTTCGGGGGCACAGATACGCAGTATTTT. Its translation is CASSFGGTDTQYF.

V and J are TRBV11-1 and TRBJ2-7, with a tentative D call TRBD2 (5 bases). The CDR3 runs 12 residues. Germline CDR1 reads SGHAT; CDR2 reads FQDESV (reference sequence). V lost 3 bases and J lost 6, with 9 bases in between. The CDR3: CASSFLGGEQYF. CDR3 coding DNA: TGTGCCAGCAGCTTTCTAGGAGGCGAGCAGTACTTC. The full variable domain, in which reference TRBV11-1 and TRBJ2-7 provide the parts outside the CDR3, is EAEVAQSPRYKITEKSQAVAFWCDPISGHATLYWYRQILGQGPELLVQFQDESVVDDSQLPKDRFSAERLKGVDSTLKIQPAELGDSAMYLCASSFLGGEQYFGPGTRLTVT.

The J gene is TRBJ2-1, the V gene TRBV11-2, with a tentative D call TRBD1 (6 bases). V dropped 0 bases and J dropped 4 bases, with 7 bases sitting between them. CDR3 size: 14 residues. CDR1 SGHAT and CDR2 FQNNGV come from the germline V gene. The CDR3 loop is CASSLETGYNEQFF. The CDR3 DNA sequence: TGTGCCAGCAGCTTAGAGACAGGTTACAATGAGCAGTTCTTC.

CDR3 region: CASRKTGVGSYEQYF. CDR3 bases: TGTGCCAGTAGGAAGACAGGGGTTGGTAGCTACGAGCAGTACTTC. The genes are TRBV19 and TRBJ2-7, with 8 bases matching TRBD1. The CDR3 contains 15 residues. J lost 3 bases, V lost 6 bases, and 10 bases had no gene match. Germline-derived CDR1 and CDR2 are LNHDA and SQIVND (reference sequence). The full variable domain, rest sourced from reference TRBV19 and TRBJ2-7, is DGGITQSPKYLFRKEGQNVTLSCEQNLNHDAMYWYRQDPGQGLRLIYYSQIVNDFQKGDIAEGYSVSREKKESFPLTVTSAQKNPTAFYLCASRKTGVGSYEQYFGPGTRLTVT.

The V gene is TRBV18, the J gene TRBJ1-2, with 7 bases aligning to TRBD1. Germline CDR1 KGHSH, CDR2 LQKENI. CDR3 size: 15 residues. Trimming removed 2 bases from V and 4 bases from J; junction bases left unmatched: 7. The CDR3 sequence: CASSPETGRIYGYTF. CDR3 DNA: TGTGCCAGCTCACCAGAGACAGGGAGGATCTATGGCTACACCTTC. Drawing the rest from reference TRBV18 and TRBJ1-2, the complete variable domain is NAGVMQNPRHLVRRRGQEARLRCSPMKGHSHVYWYRQLPEEGLKFMVYLQKENIIDESGMPKERFSAEFPKEGPSILRIQQVVRGDSAAYFCASSPETGRIYGYTFGSGTRLTVV.

The gene calls are TRBV4-1 and TRBJ2-7; 7 bases align to TRBD1. V trimming: 0 bases; J trimming: 2 bases; junction bases outside the gene matches: 1. Germline V CDR1 and CDR2: MGHRA, YSYEKL. CDR3 length: 14 residues. The CDR3 sequence is CASSQEDRPYEQYF. In DNA, the CDR3 is TGCGCCAGCAGCCAAGAGGACAGGCCCTACGAGCAGTACTTC.

CDR3 nucleotides: TGTGCCAGCAGCTTTCTGGGCCGAAATGAGCAGTTCTTC. It codes for CASSFLGRNEQFF. The chain combines TRBV7-9 with TRBJ2-1, with D unresolved. The germline V and J ends were trimmed by 3 bases and 7 bases, with 10 bases remaining between them. Germline values: CDR1 SEHNR, CDR2 FQNEAQ (reference sequence). The CDR3 runs to 13 residues.

The rearrangement joins TRBV7-2 to TRBJ2-1, with a tentative D call TRBD1 (5 bases). Trimming took off 1 base at V and 0 bases at J, with 10 bases between the two ends. This CDR3 has 16 amino acids. Germline CDR1 and CDR2: SGHTA and FQGNSA. The CDR3 loop reads CASSLVVTVSYNEQFF. The CDR3 nucleotides are TGTGCCAGCAGCTTAGTCGTGACAGTCTCCTACAATGAGCAGTTCTTC.

This chain joins TRBV18 and TRBJ2-2; weak D call: TRBD1 (6 bases). Per germline, CDR1 KGHSH and CDR2 LQKENI. CDR3 length: 15 amino acids. Trimming stripped 3 bases from V and 6 bases from J, with 14 bases between. The CDR3 DNA sequence: TGTGCCAGCTCACCGCTGTATGGGGGCTCCGGGGAGCTGTTTTTT. It yields the protein CASSPLYGGSGELFF.

CDR3 protein: CASSSWTSGRGYEQYF. The CDR3 nucleotides are TGTGCCAGCAGCTCTTGGACTAGCGGGAGGGGATACGAGCAGTACTTC. The chain combines TRBV13 with TRBJ2-7; 15 bases align to TRBD2. The trim removed 4 bases at V and 4 bases at J, leaving 5 bases unmatched. The CDR3 extends over 16 amino acids. Per germline, CDR1 PRHDT and CDR2 FYEKMQ (reference sequence).

V gene TRBV29-1 combines with J gene TRBJ2-7, with a weak D call TRBD1 (5 bases). The CDR3 is 12 residues long. Trimming removed 4 bases from V and 0 bases from J, with 7 bases in between. The V gene's germline CDR1 is SQVTM and CDR2 ANQGSEA. CDR3 DNA sequence: TGCAGCGTTGGTGACAGCTCCTACGAGCAGTACTTC. Encoded protein: CSVGDSSYEQYF.